Presented here are 20 T cell receptor beta chains from one specimen sequenced in a study of blood T cell repertoires in COVID-19. The method was immunoSEQ multiplex PCR; TCRdb's version includes in-frame clones alone and lacks a portion of them. This table holds roughly 30,000 clones, 87% found once. Sequencing was carried out using peripheral blood. All receptors derive from a human donor in a cohort sampled during active COVID-19. The donor label of this sample is uncertain.

The chain is built from TRBV12-3 or TRBV12-4 and TRBJ2-1; D unclear. The CDR3 is made up of 11 amino acids. V lost 3 bases to trimming and J lost 9 bases, with 6 bases between them. The CDR3, as DNA: TGTGCCAGCAGTTTGTGGAGTGAGCAGTTCTTC. It yields the protein CASSLWSEQFF.

V gene TRBV18 combines with J gene TRBJ2-1; 12 bases align to TRBD2. The germline gives CDR1 KGHSH, CDR2 LQKENI. J lost 9 bases, V lost 3 bases, and 0 bases had no gene match. The CDR3 runs 13 residues. The CDR3 sequence is CASSPGLAGEQFF. The CDR3 nucleotides read TGTGCCAGCTCACCGGGACTAGCGGGTGAGCAGTTCTTC.

The chain employs TRBV7-2 and TRBJ1-1, with 7 bases fitting TRBD1. Unmatched junction bases numbered 2, after V lost 2 bases and J lost 2 bases. CDR1 is SGHTA and CDR2 is FQGNSA in the germline V gene. The CDR3 runs 14 residues. The CDR3: CASSLNRGNTEAFF. CDR3 DNA: TGTGCCAGCAGCTTAAACAGGGGTAACACTGAAGCTTTCTTT.

CDR3 nucleotides: TGTGCCAGCAGCTACCGGACAGGGGTTACTGAAGCTTTCTTT. Translated, it gives CASSYRTGVTEAFF. V and J are TRBV5-4 and TRBJ1-1, with 9 bases aligning to TRBD1. The CDR3 has 14 residues. The trim removed 3 bases at V and 5 bases at J, leaving 5 bases unmatched. CDR1 is SGHNT, CDR2 YYREEE, per germline (reference sequence).

The chain has TRBV30 and TRBJ1-4; TRBD1 might be the D (6 bases). Germline values: CDR1 GTSNPN, CDR2 SVGIG (reference sequence). The V end was cut by 2 bases, the J end by 8 bases, with 18 bases between. The CDR3 contains 15 residues. CDR3 in DNA: TGTGCCTGGAGTCTACTAAGGGGGAGAGGAGAAAAACTGTTTTTT. Translation: CAWSLLRGRGEKLFF. Drawing the rest from reference TRBV30 and TRBJ1-4, the complete variable domain is SQTIHQWPATLVQPVGSPLSLECTVEGTSNPNLYWYRQAAGRGLQLLFYSVGIGQISSEVPQNLSASRPQDRQFILSSKKLLLSDSGFYLCAWSLLRGRGEKLFFGSGTQLSVL.

The genes are TRBV6-5 and TRBJ2-3; 8 bases agree with TRBD2. The ends lost 6 bases at V and 7 bases at J; junction bases unmatched: 6. This CDR3 has 13 residues. Germline CDR1 reads MNHEY; CDR2 reads SVGAGI. The CDR3 DNA follows: TGTGCCAGCAGAAGGCGGGGGGCTAATACGCAGTATTTT. The encoded protein is CASRRRGANTQYF.

The J gene is TRBJ2-7, the V gene TRBV27, with D possibly being TRBD1 (6 bases). Trimming stripped 3 bases from V and 6 bases from J, with 18 bases between. Germline loops: CDR1 MNHEY, CDR2 SMNVEV (reference sequence). This CDR3 is 15 amino acids long. The CDR3, as DNA: TGTGCCAGCAGTTTTCGGGCCCGGGACAAGGGCGAGCAGTACTTC. It codes for CASSFRARDKGEQYF.

The rearrangement uses TRBV4-2 and TRBJ2-1, with 9 bases that match TRBD2. Germline CDR1 reads LGHNA; CDR2 reads YNFKEQ. The J segment lost 7 bases and the V segment lost 4 bases, leaving 5 bases of the junction unmatched. The CDR3 is 14 residues long. The CDR3 spells CASSRGGAENEQFF. DNA for the CDR3: TGTGCCAGCAGCCGCGGGGGGGCCGAAAATGAGCAGTTCTTC.

J is TRBJ1-6 and V is TRBV2; no clear D gene. V lost 4 bases and J lost 0, with 13 bases in between. The germline V gene has CDR1 SNHLY and CDR2 FYNNEI. This CDR3 comprises 17 residues. Here the CDR3 DNA reads TGTGCCAGCAGTGTGGGAGCCGAAGACTCCTATAATTCACCCCTCCACTTT. This gives the protein CASSVGAEDSYNSPLHF.

The CDR3, as DNA: TGTGCCAGCAGTGAGGCCATTTACGAGCAGTACTTC. It yields the protein CASSEAIYEQYF. The gene calls are TRBV2 and TRBJ2-7; D uncertain. V lost 3 bases to trimming and J lost 4 bases, with 7 bases between them. Germline CDR1 is SNHLY and CDR2 is FYNNEI. CDR3 length equals 12 residues.

This clone was counted a single time. The CDR3 bases are TGTGCCAGCAGCGAACTTGTGACAGGGGGAAGTGAGACCCAGTACTTC. Protein: CASSELVTGGSETQYF. The J gene is TRBJ2-5, the V gene TRBV11-1; 9 positions agree with TRBD1. V was pared by 5 bases and J by 5 bases, with 12 bases of the junction left unmatched. The CDR3 length is 16 residues. CDR1 and CDR2 (germline): SGHAT, FQDESV (reference sequence).

The chain recombines TRBV19 with TRBJ1-5; D not resolved. V shed 6 bases and J shed 1 base, with 19 bases lying between them. The CDR3 consists of 17 residues. CDR1 and CDR2 from the germline V gene are LNHDA and SQIVND (reference sequence). The CDR3 region is CASRTPRGSSSNQPQHF. The CDR3 nucleotides are TGTGCCAGTAGGACACCCCGTGGCAGTTCAAGCAATCAGCCCCAGCATTTT.

The V and J genes are TRBV2 and TRBJ1-1; D is uncertain. CDR1 is SNHLY, CDR2 FYNNEI, per germline. The V end lost 8 bases, the J end lost 3 bases, and 13 bases lay between the germline ends. The CDR3 loop spans 13 amino acids. DNA of the CDR3: TGTGCCAGCCCTATCGCCGGGGACACTGAAGCTTTCTTT. Translating it yields CASPIAGDTEAFF.

In this sample, this clone turned up once. The chain recombines TRBV5-6 with TRBJ2-6; unclear D gene. The CDR3 spans 16 residues. The germline V and J ends were trimmed by 1 base and 5 bases, with 13 bases remaining between them. Germline assignment: CDR1 SGHDT and CDR2 YYEEEE. CDR3 sequence (DNA): TGTGCCAGCAGCTTGCTCTGGAGTTCTAGGGCCAACGTCCTGACTTTC. Translating gives CASSLLWSSRANVLTF.

The gene calls are TRBV29-1 and TRBJ2-2; D possibly corresponds to TRBD2 (5 bases). The CDR3 has 14 residues. The V end lost 1 base, the J end lost 4 bases, and 10 bases lay between the germline ends. Looked up from germline, CDR1 is SQVTM and CDR2 is ANQGSEA. This CDR3 reads CSVEGRGITGELFF. CDR3 DNA sequence: TGCAGCGTTGAAGGTAGAGGGATCACCGGGGAGCTGTTTTTT.

The J gene is TRBJ1-2, the V gene TRBV7-8, with 10 nucleotides matching TRBD1. V trimming: 5 bases; J trimming: 14 bases; junction bases outside the gene matches: 8. The CDR3 loop spans 12 amino acids. Germline V gene sequence: CDR1 SGHVS, CDR2 FQNEAQ. Here the CDR3 reads CASSRDRGVQTF. CDR3 in DNA: TGTGCCAGCAGCCGGGACAGGGGAGTACAGACCTTC.

The chain is built from TRBV6-2 or TRBV6-3 and TRBJ2-5; TRBD2 aligns across 11 bases. The CDR3 spans 17 residues. Trimming cost V 3 bases and J 9 bases; bases outside gene matches: 15. Germline loops: CDR1 MNHEY, CDR2 SVGEGT. CDR3 region: CASSYSVLGLAVGPQYF. The CDR3 DNA reads as TGTGCCAGCAGTTATTCCGTCCTGGGACTAGCGGTGGGGCCCCAGTACTTC.

Worth noting for this clone: Other nucleotide sequences in the sample specify the same CDR3. The V gene is TRBV7-3, the J gene TRBJ2-1, with 7 bases that match TRBD2. Germline V lookup: CDR1 SGHTA, CDR2 FQGTGA. V lost 4 bases and J lost 2; bases outside the gene matches: 2. This CDR3 is 14 amino acids long. The CDR3 reads CASSSGLAYNEQFF. The CDR3 region has the DNA TGTGCCAGCAGCTCTGGACTAGCCTACAATGAGCAGTTCTTC. Variable domain in full (rest from reference TRBV7-3 and TRBJ2-1): GAGVSQTPSNKVTEKGKYVELRCDPISGHTALYWYRQSLGQGPEFLIYFQGTGAADDSGLPNDRFFAVRPEGSVSTLKIQRTERGDSAVYLCASSSGLAYNEQFFGPGTRLTVL.

This clone was seen only once. V is TRBV5-1 and J is TRBJ1-2; D is unclear. The V end lost 2 bases, the J end lost 4 bases, and 12 bases lay between the germline ends. This CDR3 has 14 residues. Per the germline V gene, CDR1 is SGHRS and CDR2 is YFSETQ. The CDR3 nucleotides read TGCGCCAGCAGCTTAACTAGACGGACCTATGGCTACACCTTC. This gives the protein CASSLTRRTYGYTF. Based on the CDR3 plus reference TRBV5-1 and TRBJ1-2, the full variable domain is KAGVTQTPRYLIKTRGQQVTLSCSPISGHRSVSWYQQTPGQGLQFLFEYFSETQRNKGNFPGRFSGRQFSNSRSEMNVSTLELGDSALYLCASSLTRRTYGYTFGSGTRLTVV.

This clone turned up a few times. The V and J genes are TRBV27 and TRBJ2-7; tentative D call: TRBD2 (6 bases). Germline V lookup: CDR1 MNHEY, CDR2 SMNVEV (reference sequence). The CDR3 is 14 residues long. V lost 2 bases and J lost 2, with 10 bases in between. CDR3 region: CASSLGGSPYEQYF. The CDR3 nucleotides are TGTGCCAGCAGTTTAGGGGGGAGCCCCTACGAGCAGTACTTC.